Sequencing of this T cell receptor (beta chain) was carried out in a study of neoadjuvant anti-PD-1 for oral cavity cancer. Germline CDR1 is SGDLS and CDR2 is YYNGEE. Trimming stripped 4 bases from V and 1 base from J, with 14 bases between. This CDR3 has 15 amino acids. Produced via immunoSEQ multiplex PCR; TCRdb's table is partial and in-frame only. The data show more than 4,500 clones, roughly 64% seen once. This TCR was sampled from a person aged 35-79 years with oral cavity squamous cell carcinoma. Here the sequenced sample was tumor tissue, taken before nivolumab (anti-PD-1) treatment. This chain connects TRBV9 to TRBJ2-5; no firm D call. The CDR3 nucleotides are TGTGCCAGCAGCCTGGCCCGGAGTCCCCAAGAGACCCAGTACTTC. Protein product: CASSLARSPQETQYF.